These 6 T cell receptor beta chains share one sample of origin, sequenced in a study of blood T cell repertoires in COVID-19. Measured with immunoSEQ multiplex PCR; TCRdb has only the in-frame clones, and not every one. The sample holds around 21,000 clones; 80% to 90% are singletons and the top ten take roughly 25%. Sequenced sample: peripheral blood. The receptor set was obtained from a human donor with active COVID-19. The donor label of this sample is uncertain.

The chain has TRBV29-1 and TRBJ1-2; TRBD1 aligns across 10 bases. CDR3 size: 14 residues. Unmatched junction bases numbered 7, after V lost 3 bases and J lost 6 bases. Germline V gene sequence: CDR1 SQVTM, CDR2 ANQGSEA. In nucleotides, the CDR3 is TGCAGCGTTGACGGCCCTGGGACAGGGGATGGCTACACCTTC. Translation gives CSVDGPGTGDGYTF.

CDR3 region: CASSLAAGGNQETQYF. In DNA form, the CDR3 reads TGCGCCAGCAGCTTGGCGGCGGGGGGGAACCAAGAGACCCAGTACTTC. The genes are TRBV5-1 and TRBJ2-5; 9 nucleotides align to TRBD2. The germline V gene has CDR1 SGHRS and CDR2 YFSETQ. V shed 0 bases, J shed 0 bases, and the junction held 3 bases outside the gene matches. The length of the CDR3 is 16 residues.

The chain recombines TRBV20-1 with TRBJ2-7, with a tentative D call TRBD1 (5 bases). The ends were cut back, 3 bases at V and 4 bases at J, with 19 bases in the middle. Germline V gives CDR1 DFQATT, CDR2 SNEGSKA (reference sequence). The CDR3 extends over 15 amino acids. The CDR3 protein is CSASQGTDLTYEQYF. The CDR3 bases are TGCAGTGCTAGTCAGGGAACAGATTTAACGTACGAGCAGTACTTC.

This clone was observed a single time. DNA of the CDR3: TGTGCCAGCAGCCGAACTCGCGATGAGCAGTTCTTC. Translated, it gives CASSRTRDEQFF. This sequence joins TRBV12-3 or TRBV12-4 and TRBJ2-1; D call uncertain. The CDR3 has 12 amino acids. V was shortened by 6 bases and J by 8 bases, with 11 bases between the two germline ends.

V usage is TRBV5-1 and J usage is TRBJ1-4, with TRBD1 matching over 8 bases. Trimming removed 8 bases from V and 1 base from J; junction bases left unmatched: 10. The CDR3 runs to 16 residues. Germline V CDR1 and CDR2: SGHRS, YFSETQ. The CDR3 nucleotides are TGCGCCAGGCATCACAGGGGGGGTCGAACTAATGAAAAACTGTTTTTT. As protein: CARHHRGGRTNEKLFF.

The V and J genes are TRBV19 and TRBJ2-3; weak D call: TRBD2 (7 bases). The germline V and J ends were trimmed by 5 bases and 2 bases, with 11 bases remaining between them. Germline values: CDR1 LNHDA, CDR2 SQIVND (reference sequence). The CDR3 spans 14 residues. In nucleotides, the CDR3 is TGTGCCAGTAGTTCGGGGGGCCCCACAGATACGCAGTATTTT. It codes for CASSSGGPTDTQYF.